The rows below give T cell receptor beta chains drawn from one sample of a study of blood T cell repertoires in COVID-19. Using immunoSEQ multiplex PCR, the repertoire was profiled, and TCRdb retains in-frame clones only, with some absent. The sample yields around 110,000 clones, 70% to 85% seen once. The sequencing sample was made of peripheral blood. These receptors were collected from a man in his sixties or seventies with active or convalescent COVID-19. The CDR3 runs from the conserved cysteine through the conserved F or W. The D gene is left open where the match is weak. The size field is filled for only some rows; it gives once, few, many or a size class.

d_gene,v_gene,abundance,j_gene,CDR3aa,CDR3nt
TRBD2,TRBV10-1,.,TRBJ2-7,CASSDPTSGSTPYEQYF,TGCGCCAGCAGTGATCCGACTAGCGGAAGTACTCCCTACGAGCAGTACTTC
TRBD1,TRBV7-2,.,TRBJ1-2,CASSFDRGRYGYTF,TGTGCCAGCAGCTTTGACAGGGGGCGGTATGGCTACACCTTC
TRBD1,TRBV11-2,.,TRBJ1-3,CASSFDRGFSGNTIYF,TGTGCCAGCAGCTTTGACAGGGGGTTCTCTGGAAACACCATATATTTT
.,TRBV12-3/TRBV12-4,.,TRBJ2-2,CASSLGSPGELFF,TGTGCCAGCAGTTTGGGGAGTCCCGGGGAGCTGTTTTTT
.,TRBV24-1,once,TRBJ1-2,CATSGGRGNYGYTF,TGTGCCACCAGTGGGGGACGGGGGAACTATGGCTACACCTTC
.,TRBV30,.,TRBJ1-2,CAWSWVHQGNGYTF,TGTGCCTGGAGCTGGGTGCATCAGGGGAATGGCTACACCTTC
TRBD1,TRBV7-2,.,TRBJ2-1,CASSVRDSLSSYNEQFF,TGTGCCAGCAGCGTCCGGGACAGCCTTAGCTCCTACAATGAGCAGTTCTTC
.,TRBV7-3,.,TRBJ1-2,CASSLNGIEGSGYTF,TGTGCCAGCAGCTTAAACGGGATAGAGGGCTCCGGCTACACCTTC
TRBD2,TRBV5-6,.,TRBJ2-7,CASSLPGTSDQYEQYF,TGTGCCAGCAGCCTACCCGGGACTAGCGATCAATACGAGCAGTACTTC
TRBD2,TRBV10-1,.,TRBJ2-1,CASSDGTSGRVSSYNEQFF,TGCGCCAGCAGTGATGGGACTAGCGGGAGGGTAAGCTCCTACAATGAGCAGTTCTTC
TRBD1,TRBV2,.,TRBJ2-7,CASKGTEHSYEQYF,TGTGCCAGCAAGGGGACAGAACATTCCTACGAGCAGTACTTC
.,TRBV27,.,TRBJ2-1,CASSFEGFAYNEQFF,TGTGCCAGCAGTTTCGAGGGTTTCGCCTACAATGAGCAGTTCTTC
TRBD1,TRBV6-6,.,TRBJ1-5,CASSYSLRGPDQPQHF,TGTGCCAGCAGTTACTCTCTGAGGGGGCCGGATCAGCCCCAGCATTTT
.,TRBV2,.,TRBJ1-1,CASSEGQWAFF,TGTGCCAGCAGTGAGGGGCAATGGGCTTTCTTT
TRBD1,TRBV5-4,.,TRBJ2-2,CASSFGQGALTGELFF,TGTGCCAGCAGCTTCGGGCAGGGGGCGCTAACCGGGGAGCTGTTTTTT
TRBD1,TRBV6-5,.,TRBJ1-1,CASSYAGQGGTEAFF,TGTGCCAGCAGTTACGCGGGACAGGGGGGGACTGAAGCTTTCTTT
TRBD1,TRBV9,.,TRBJ2-7,CASSPWTGGHEQYF,TGTGCCAGCAGCCCATGGACAGGGGGACACGAGCAGTACTTC
.,TRBV3-1/TRBV3-2,.,TRBJ1-2,CASSENRANYGYTF,TGTGCCAGCAGCGAAAACAGGGCTAACTATGGCTACACCTTC
TRBD1,TRBV27,.,TRBJ2-1,CASSQDRTRNEQFF,TGTGCCAGCAGTCAGGACAGGACTCGGAATGAGCAGTTCTTC
TRBD1,TRBV2,.,TRBJ2-7,CASRAGTGGGGFDEQYF,TGTGCCAGCAGGGCCGGGACAGGGGGCGGCGGGTTTGACGAGCAGTACTTC
TRBD1,TRBV2,.,TRBJ1-2,CASTLDRGNGYTF,TGTGCCAGCACCTTGGACAGGGGGAATGGCTACACCTTC
.,TRBV18,.,TRBJ2-2,CASSPPGGPNTGELFF,TGTGCCAGCTCACCACCTGGAGGCCCCAACACCGGGGAGCTGTTTTTT
.,TRBV5-4,.,TRBJ2-1,CASSGMDRGSYNEQFF,TGTGCCAGCAGCGGAATGGACCGGGGGTCCTACAATGAGCAGTTCTTC
TRBD1,TRBV27,few,TRBJ1-2,CASSFSDRVYGYTF,TGTGCCAGCAGTTTTTCGGACAGGGTCTATGGCTACACCTTC
TRBD2,TRBV7-6,.,TRBJ2-2,CASSSRTSGVVGELFF,TGTGCCAGCAGCTCCCGGACTAGCGGGGTTGTCGGGGAGCTGTTTTTT
.,TRBV27,once,TRBJ2-7,CASSRRLQGNMRSYEQYF,TGTGCCAGCAGTCGCCGACTACAGGGTAATATGAGATCCTACGAGCAGTACTTC
TRBD1,TRBV5-1,.,TRBJ2-3,CASSLARTGGFGDTQYF,TGCGCCAGCAGCTTGGCCCGGACAGGGGGCTTTGGAGATACGCAGTATTTT
TRBD1,TRBV28,.,TRBJ2-1,CASSFSWDSWTWDNEQFF,TGTGCCAGCAGTTTCTCCTGGGACAGTTGGACTTGGGACAATGAGCAGTTCTTC
.,TRBV6-6,.,TRBJ1-4,CASSYDRDEKLFF,TGTGCCAGCAGTTACGACAGAGATGAAAAACTGTTTTTT
TRBD1,TRBV9,.,TRBJ1-6,CASSVGGQSNSPLHF,TGTGCCAGCAGCGTAGGGGGACAGTCCAATTCACCCCTCCACTTT
TRBD2,TRBV29-1,.,TRBJ2-3,CSARTTVLAANTDTQYF,TGCAGCGCCAGAACCACCGTTCTAGCGGCCAACACAGATACGCAGTATTTT
.,TRBV5-1,few,TRBJ2-1,CASSPGEVGNEQFF,TGCGCCAGCAGCCCGGGGGAGGTAGGAAATGAGCAGTTCTTC
.,TRBV6-2/TRBV6-3,.,TRBJ2-2,CASSSRGSGELFF,TGTGCCAGCAGTTCCAGGGGCTCCGGGGAGCTGTTTTTT
.,TRBV7-2,.,TRBJ2-3,CASSLGGKFTDTQYF,TGTGCCAGCAGCTTAGGGGGCAAGTTCACAGATACGCAGTATTTT
.,TRBV15,.,TRBJ2-6,CATSRDLFSGSGANVLTF,TGTGCCACCAGCAGAGATCTTTTTTCAGGGTCTGGGGCCAACGTCCTGACTTTC
.,TRBV3-1/TRBV3-2,once,TRBJ1-1,CASSLYGQEAFF,TGTGCCAGCAGCCTCTATGGACAGGAAGCTTTCTTT
.,TRBV11-2,.,TRBJ1-1,CASSLVLMNTEAFF,TGTGCCAGCAGCTTAGTACTGATGAACACTGAAGCTTTCTTT
.,TRBV18,.,TRBJ1-1,CASSPGQNTEAFF,TGTGCCAGCTCACCGGGACAGAACACTGAAGCTTTCTTT
TRBD2,TRBV2,.,TRBJ2-1,CASSQGLAGVGEQFF,TGTGCCAGCAGCCAGGGACTAGCGGGGGTTGGTGAGCAGTTCTTC
TRBD2,TRBV3-1/TRBV3-2,.,TRBJ2-5,CASSPSGGETQYF,TGTGCCAGCAGCCCTAGCGGGGGAGAGACCCAGTACTTC
.,TRBV19,.,TRBJ1-2,CASIPTIGYGYTF,TGTGCCAGTATCCCAACGATCGGCTATGGCTACACCTTC
.,TRBV11-2,.,TRBJ2-5,CASSLAEETQYF,TGTGCCAGCAGCTTAGCCGAGGAGACCCAGTACTTC
TRBD1,TRBV9,.,TRBJ2-1,CASSVRNTGGNEQFF,TGTGCCAGCAGCGTAAGGAACACAGGGGGCAATGAGCAGTTCTTC
TRBD2,TRBV5-1,.,TRBJ2-1,CASSHFGLAGPNEQFF,TGCGCCAGCAGCCATTTCGGACTAGCGGGTCCCAATGAGCAGTTCTTC
.,TRBV10-3,few,TRBJ1-2,CAISEGARINYGYTF,TGTGCCATCAGTGAGGGGGCCAGAATTAACTATGGCTACACCTTC
.,TRBV11-3,once,TRBJ1-1,CASSQYGTMAPEAFF,TGTGCCAGCAGCCAATACGGGACTATGGCTCCTGAAGCTTTCTTT
TRBD1,TRBV7-6,.,TRBJ1-2,CASSLGTGDANYGYTF,TGTGCCAGCAGCTTGGGGACAGGGGACGCTAACTATGGCTACACCTTC
TRBD2,TRBV5-3,few,TRBJ2-7,CARSLVSGRAPTYEQYF,TGTGCCAGAAGCTTGGTTAGCGGGAGGGCCCCAACCTACGAGCAGTACTTC
TRBD2,TRBV7-6,.,TRBJ2-1,CASSEITSASSYNEQFF,TGTGCCAGCAGCGAGATTACTAGCGCGAGCTCCTACAATGAGCAGTTCTTC
TRBD1,TRBV19,.,TRBJ1-2,CASTTDRGFSYGYTF,TGTGCCAGTACAACCGACAGGGGTTTTAGCTATGGCTACACCTTC
.,TRBV28,.,TRBJ1-2,CASSLLIGGGPTLYTF,TGTGCCAGCAGTTTATTGATAGGGGGGGGCCCGACACTCTACACCTTC
.,TRBV7-2,.,TRBJ2-5,CASSPRPLRAGETQYF,TGTGCCAGCAGCCCCCGCCCACTGCGTGCGGGGGAGACCCAGTACTTC
.,TRBV11-3,.,TRBJ1-1,CASSLEGVGTEAFF,TGTGCCAGCAGCTTAGAAGGGGTCGGCACTGAAGCTTTCTTT
TRBD2,TRBV5-1,few,TRBJ2-3,CASSLSSGGASLTDTQYF,TGCGCCAGCAGCTTATCTAGCGGGGGGGCCAGTTTGACAGATACGCAGTATTTT
.,TRBV4-1,.,TRBJ2-1,CASSQERENEQFF,TGCGCCAGCAGCCAAGAACGGGAGAATGAGCAGTTCTTC